The next 21 T cell receptor beta chains were all read from a single sample in a study of CD4 T cells in relation to SARS-CoV-2 and coronaviruses. Generated by immunoSEQ multiplex PCR, the TCRdb table keeps only in-frame clones and is missing some. The sample shows some 17,000 clones, around three quarters of them seen only once. Their antigen targets remain unknown. CD4+ T cells from unexposed donors were obtained before the COVID-19 pandemic (2011-2018). CD4+ T cells were isolated from the cells after around 11 days of culture. Sequenced: CD4+ T cells from PBMCs, cultured in vitro. These TCRs come from a human donor in good health.

The chain combines TRBV5-1 with TRBJ2-5, with a tentative D call TRBD2 (6 bases). From germline, CDR1 is SGHRS and CDR2 YFSETQ. The CDR3 consists of 19 residues. The V end lost 1 base, the J end lost 2 bases, and 24 bases lay between the germline ends. The CDR3 nucleotides are TGCGCCAGCAGCTTGTTGGGGCGGGGTGCCCGAGCACCTCAAGAGACCCAGTACTTC. Protein product: CASSLLGRGARAPQETQYF. The whole variable domain, remainder taken from reference TRBV5-1 and TRBJ2-5, is KAGVTQTPRYLIKTRGQQVTLSCSPISGHRSVSWYQQTPGQGLQFLFEYFSETQRNKGNFPGRFSGRQFSNSRSEMNVSTLELGDSALYLCASSLLGRGARAPQETQYFGPGTRLLVL.

This clone was picked up a small number of times. V gene TRBV7-9 combines with J gene TRBJ2-7; the D gene is possibly TRBD1 (6 bases). CDR3 length equals 12 residues. V was clipped by 8 bases and J by 7 bases, with 15 bases between them. The germline V gene encodes CDR1 SEHNR and CDR2 FQNEAQ (reference sequence). CDR3 in amino acids: CASRGQQGEQYF. The CDR3 nucleotides read TGTGCCAGCCGGGGACAACAGGGTGAGCAGTACTTC.

The chain joins TRBV29-1 to TRBJ1-2, with TRBD1 matching over 7 bases. The CDR3 length is 16 residues. V was clipped by 4 bases and J by 0 bases; unmatched bases: 11. Germline lookup yields CDR1 SQVTM and CDR2 ANQGSEA. CDR3 DNA sequence: TGCAGCGTTGGTTGGGGCAGGGGGAGGACTAACTATGGCTACACCTTC. Translation: CSVGWGRGRTNYGYTF.

The V and J genes are TRBV7-8 and TRBJ1-4; maybe TRBD1 (6 bases). Germline CDR1 reads SGHVS; CDR2 reads FQNEAQ. Trimming removed 1 base from V and 0 bases from J, with 6 bases in between. The CDR3 totals 15 residues. CDR3 coding DNA: TGTGCCAGCAGCTTAGGACAGGCAACTAATGAAAAACTGTTTTTT. This encodes CASSLGQATNEKLFF. The whole variable domain, filled in from reference TRBV7-8 and TRBJ1-4, reads GAGVSQSPRYKVAKRGQDVALRCDPISGHVSLFWYQQALGQGPEFLTYFQNEAQLDKSGLPSDRFFAERPEGSVSTLKIQRTQQEDSAVYLCASSLGQATNEKLFFGSGTQLSVL.

This rearrangement joins TRBV19 to TRBJ2-1; TRBD1 might be the D (6 bases). CDR1 and CDR2 from the germline V gene are LNHDA and SQIVND (reference sequence). The CDR3 covers 17 residues. Trimming left V 3 bases short and J 4 bases short, with 19 bases between. This CDR3 is CASSMEAGTPPYNEQFF. The CDR3 DNA sequence: TGTGCCAGTAGTATGGAGGCCGGGACACCCCCTTACAATGAGCAGTTCTTC.

The V gene is TRBV28, the J gene TRBJ2-3, with TRBD2 as a possible D gene (5 bases). CDR3 length: 15 amino acids. Trimming removed 3 bases from V and 3 bases from J, with 13 bases in between. Germline V gene sequence: CDR1 MDHEN, CDR2 SYDVKM. CDR3 nucleotides: TGTGCCAGCAGTTTCATCTCTGGCGGGACAGATACGCAGTATTTT. Its translation is CASSFISGGTDTQYF.

The chain combines TRBV29-1 with TRBJ2-1; 12 bases align to TRBD2. Germline loops: CDR1 SQVTM, CDR2 ANQGSEA. The CDR3 contains 19 residues. The trim removed 4 bases at V and 4 bases at J, leaving 17 bases unmatched. The CDR3 nucleotides are TGCAGCGTTGTGGCAGGCGCCGCCCAGGGACTAGCGGGTTACAATGAGCAGTTCTTC. Amino acid sequence: CSVVAGAAQGLAGYNEQFF.

The chain links TRBV3-1 (or the pseudogene TRBV3-2) to TRBJ2-7, with a possible D match to TRBD2 (5 bases). V was clipped by 6 bases and J by 4 bases, with 13 bases between them. Germline V gene sequence: CDR1 LGHDT, CDR2 YNNKEL (reference sequence). The CDR3 spans 13 residues. The CDR3 nucleotides read TGTGCCAGCAGACTAGAGGGATCTTACGAGCAGTACTTC. Protein sequence: CASRLEGSYEQYF.

The gene calls are TRBV30 and TRBJ1-2; unclear D gene. There are 15 residues in the CDR3. Trimming left V 0 bases short and J 0 bases short, with 11 bases between. The germline CDR1 and CDR2 sequences are GTSNPN and SVGIG (reference sequence). CDR3 region: CAWSVRRGANYGYTF. As DNA, the CDR3 is TGTGCCTGGAGTGTAAGGCGCGGGGCTAACTATGGCTACACCTTC. Based on the CDR3 plus reference TRBV30 and TRBJ1-2, the full variable domain is SQTIHQWPATLVQPVGSPLSLECTVEGTSNPNLYWYRQAAGRGLQLLFYSVGIGQISSEVPQNLSASRPQDRQFILSSKKLLLSDSGFYLCAWSVRRGANYGYTFGSGTRLTVV.

J is TRBJ1-4 and V is TRBV7-9; the D gene is possibly TRBD1 (6 bases). The CDR3 has 14 residues. The germline gives CDR1 SEHNR, CDR2 FQNEAQ (reference sequence). Trimming left V 0 bases short and J 7 bases short, with 9 bases between. The DNA of the CDR3 is TGTGCCAGCAGCTTAGCGGGGGCCGGTGAAAAACTGTTTTTT. Its protein product is CASSLAGAGEKLFF.

The J gene is TRBJ1-1, the V gene TRBV14; no clear D gene. V was cut by 1 base and J by 6 bases, with 15 bases left in between. Looked up from germline, CDR1 is SGHDN and CDR2 is FVKESK. The CDR3 covers 15 residues. The CDR3 DNA is TGTGCCAGCAGCCAAGTGGGAACACTGGGGTCTGAAGCTTTCTTT. Protein product: CASSQVGTLGSEAFF.

This clone was observed a handful of times. The gene calls are TRBV7-2 and TRBJ2-1, with 9 bases matching TRBD2. From germline, CDR1 is SGHTA and CDR2 FQGNSA. This CDR3 has 14 amino acids. Losses at the gene ends were 2 bases for V and 7 bases for J; bases not matched to a gene: 3. In nucleotides, the CDR3 is TGTGCCAGCAGCTTAACTAGCGGGTTGAATGAGCAGTTCTTC. This gives the protein CASSLTSGLNEQFF.

The J gene is TRBJ2-5, the V gene TRBV24-1; possible D gene TRBD2, 6 bases. This CDR3 contains 15 residues. The germline CDR1 and CDR2 sequences are KGHDR and SFDVKD. Deletions cut 6 bases from V and 1 base from J, with 14 bases between. The CDR3 is CATSLRGGPQETQYF. CDR3 coding DNA: TGTGCCACCAGTCTCCGGGGAGGCCCCCAAGAGACCCAGTACTTC.

V gene TRBV6-2 or TRBV6-3 combines with J gene TRBJ1-1; weak D call: TRBD1 (5 bases). The germline V gene encodes CDR1 MNHEY and CDR2 SVGEGT. The V and J ends lost 6 bases and 6 bases respectively, with 17 bases between them. This CDR3 contains 14 residues. The CDR3 coding sequence is TGTGCCAGCAGCCTCGGGGCCGTGTCATCTGAAGCTTTCTTT. It yields the protein CASSLGAVSSEAFF.

This clone came up a few times. The chain combines TRBV5-6 with TRBJ2-2; 9 bases agree with TRBD1. The length of the CDR3 is 17 residues. Trimming took 3 bases from V and 6 from J; bases not matched to a gene: 12. Germline loops: CDR1 SGHDT, CDR2 YYEEEE. The CDR3 sequence is CASSSGTGIYRSGELFF. DNA for the CDR3: TGTGCCAGCAGCTCCGGGACAGGGATCTACCGATCCGGGGAGCTGTTTTTT.

The chain employs TRBV7-8 and TRBJ2-7; 10 nucleotides line up with TRBD1. Germline V CDR1 and CDR2: SGHVS, FQNEAQ. This CDR3 region has 16 residues. Trimming at V came to 5 bases and at J to 2 bases, leaving 9 bases not matched to a gene. CDR3 coding DNA: TGTGCCAGCAGCACTGGAGGGGGACAGGGGACCTACGAGCAGTACTTC. Encoded protein: CASSTGGGQGTYEQYF.

This rearrangement joins TRBV3-1 (or the pseudogene TRBV3-2) to TRBJ1-5; TRBD1 matches at 7 bases. Germline values: CDR1 LGHDT, CDR2 YNNKEL (reference sequence). The CDR3 spans 14 residues. Trimming at V came to 3 bases and at J to 3 bases, leaving 2 bases not matched to a gene. CDR3 coding DNA: TGTGCCAGCAGCCACGGGACAGTCAATCAGCCCCAGCATTTT. Translation gives CASSHGTVNQPQHF.

The chain carries TRBV18 and TRBJ2-1; 10 nucleotides line up with TRBD1. The CDR3 is 16 amino acids. Unmatched junction bases numbered 3, after V lost 0 bases and J lost 4 bases. Germline CDR1 is KGHSH and CDR2 is LQKENI. In DNA, the CDR3 is TGTGCCAGCTCACCACCGACAGGGGGCGGGTACAATGAGCAGTTCTTC. Translation: CASSPPTGGGYNEQFF.

The rearrangement joins TRBV7-3 to TRBJ2-5; TRBD2 matches at 8 bases. Per the germline V gene, CDR1 is SGHTA and CDR2 is FQGTGA. V shed 2 bases and J 4 bases; nucleotides not matched to a gene: 0. This CDR3 has 13 amino acids. The CDR3 bases are TGTGCCAGCAGCTTACTAGCGGGAGAGACCCAGTACTTC. Its protein product is CASSLLAGETQYF.

V is TRBV30 and J is TRBJ1-1; 9 nucleotides match TRBD1. With V trimmed by 1 base and J by 2 bases, 5 bases remained unmatched. In germline, CDR1 is GTSNPN, CDR2 SVGIG (reference sequence). The CDR3 extends over 15 amino acids. The CDR3 loop reads CAWSALGQGNTEAFF. The CDR3 DNA reads as TGTGCCTGGAGTGCTTTGGGACAGGGAAACACTGAAGCTTTCTTT. The full variable domain, with the rest looked up from reference TRBV30 and TRBJ1-1, is SQTIHQWPATLVQPVGSPLSLECTVEGTSNPNLYWYRQAAGRGLQLLFYSVGIGQISSEVPQNLSASRPQDRQFILSSKKLLLSDSGFYLCAWSALGQGNTEAFFGQGTRLTVV.

Regarding this clone: Other DNA sequences in the sample encode the same CDR3. This chain uses TRBV12-5 with TRBJ2-2; 7 nucleotides align to TRBD2. J was trimmed by 5 bases and V by 7 bases; bases with no gene match: 4. Germline-derived CDR1 and CDR2 are LGHNT and FRNRAP. This CDR3 has 13 amino acids. CDR3 coding DNA: TGTGCTAGTGCCAGCGGGAATACCGGGGAGCTGTTTTTT. Translating it yields CASASGNTGELFF.